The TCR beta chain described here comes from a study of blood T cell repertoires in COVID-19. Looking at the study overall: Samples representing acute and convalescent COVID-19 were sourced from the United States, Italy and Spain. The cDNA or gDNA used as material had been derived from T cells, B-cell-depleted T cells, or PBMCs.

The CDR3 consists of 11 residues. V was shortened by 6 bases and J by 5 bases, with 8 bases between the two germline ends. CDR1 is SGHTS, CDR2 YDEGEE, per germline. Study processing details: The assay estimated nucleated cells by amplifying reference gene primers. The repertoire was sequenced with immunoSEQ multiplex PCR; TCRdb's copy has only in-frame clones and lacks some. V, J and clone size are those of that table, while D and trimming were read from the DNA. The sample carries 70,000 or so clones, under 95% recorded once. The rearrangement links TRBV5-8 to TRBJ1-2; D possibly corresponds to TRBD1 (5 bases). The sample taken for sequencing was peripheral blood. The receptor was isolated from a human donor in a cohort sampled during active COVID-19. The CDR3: CASTQGYGYTF. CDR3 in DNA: TGTGCCAGCACCCAGGGTTATGGCTACACCTTC.